This T cell receptor beta chain was captured in a study of T cell repertoires in ileal Crohn's disease (dated by TCRdb to between 2018 and 2021). A note on the overall study: At the time of surgery, roughly 40% of patients were active smokers, and the median duration of disease was roughly 8.3 years. Surgery was performed for a complication in all patients, with stricturing disease in roughly 60% and penetrating disease in around 40%. About half of the patients received postoperative therapy: eleven to twelve received thiopurines and roughly 19 received anti-TNF agents. A prospective multicentre cohort supplied the 57 Crohn's disease patients whose TCR repertoires were analysed. Running in parallel with the study was a multicentre cohort set up to find predictors of early endoscopic recurrence following ileocolonic resection. Endoscopic postoperative recurrence was defined as a Rutgeerts score above i0. A total of roughly 170 mucosal samples from roughly 60 patients were sequenced, with samples obtained at several locations on the surgical specimen and at postoperative endoscopy. The study at large found these results: Endoscopic recurrence was found to be associated with higher high-frequency clone percentages at surgery, and recurrence was observed in all patients with clonality above 26.8% (18/57). Only a subgroup of patients, of unstated size, had mucosal CD4 and CD8 T cells sorted and sequenced. A significantly higher proportion of clonal expansions was observed in active smokers at surgery than in non-smokers (25.9% vs 17.9%, p=0.02). Compared with CD4 T cells, sorted CD8 T cells held more high-frequency clones, which suggests that the mucosal expansions were mostly CD8.

CDR1 MGHRA and CDR2 YSYEKL were looked up in the germline V gene. Its CDR3 holds 13 amino acids, cysteine through phenylalanine. CDR3 DNA only is kept here, 39 bases in frame from base 1. V is pared back by 0 bases and J by 5 bases, with 7 bases lying between the germline termini. For commercial TCRB immunosequencing, approximately 460 nanograms of biopsy DNA were submitted for each sample. Adaptive Biotechnology amplified CDR3 regions from genomic DNA with a two-step multiplex PCR that controlled for amplification bias. The first PCR used primers for every V and J gene segment; the second PCR added barcodes and Illumina adapters. CDR3 libraries were sequenced using an Illumina instrument. Concerning the study's data processing: The analysis used both the pipelines supplied by the vendor and custom analysis of the raw data in R/Bioconductor with R version 3.3.0. Clonality, which ranges from 0 to 1, was calculated as the inverse of the normalised Shannon entropy across all productive clones. The repertoire share taken up by the top 100 clones defined high-frequency clones, and only clones that passed a 95% confidence test were kept. Overlap between samples was measured with the Morisita-Horn index, while repertoire diversity was measured with the Simpson index. TCRdb holds this immuneACCESS table with in-frame rearrangements only. Some clones are missing; in checked studies, unresolved V genes explain under half, and the rest has no known cause. That table is the source of V, J and clone size, and D and trimming were worked out from the DNA. The table for this sample lists several thousand clones; roughly 65% of them were counted only once. Less than 20% of the sample lies in the top ten.

On this clone: Its target antigen remains unknown. Nothing much larger sits one base from this clone, and base qualities are not available.

Adults with ileal or ileocolonic Crohn's disease and an indication for ileocolonic resection were eligible for inclusion. Whole ileal mucosal biopsies were kept frozen at -80 degrees C prior to DNA extraction. Genomic DNA was extracted from frozen whole biopsies using a TRizol-based method and was quantified with a NanoDrop 2000 spectrophotometer. The chain was built from TRBV4-1 and TRBJ2-5, with no confidently assigned D gene. The sequenced sample consisted of ileal tissue. The receptor's source is an adult with Crohn's disease. The CDR3 is CASSQERSETQYF. The DNA sequence is TGCGCCAGCAGCCAAGAACGGTCCGAGACCCAGTACTTC.